What follows is one TCR beta chain and its context. Its target is not known. The data derive from a study of stem cell transplantation in POMP-related autoinflammatory disease. Across the study: The study hypothesized thymoproteasome defects skew the TRB repertoire via impaired CD8+ selection. Before transplant, CD4+ T cells skewed naive and CD8+ proportions were low.

The method was immunoSEQ multiplex PCR; TCRdb's version includes in-frame clones alone and lacks a portion of them. The sample shows 33,000 or so clones, roughly 88% of them seen only once. Findings and limits, study-wide: In PRAID patients, the number of distinct TRB V-J gene pairings was restricted. Across all analyzed T-cell subsets, patients with PRAID tended toward reduced diversity and increased clonality.

Germline values: CDR1 WSHSY, CDR2 SAAADI. V dropped 4 bases and J dropped 0 bases, with 9 bases sitting between them. The CDR3 sequence is 14 residues long. The V call is TRBV10-2, the J call TRBJ1-1; tentative D call: TRBD1 (5 bases). The starting material was CD4+ T cells from PBMCs, obtained before stem cell transplantation. This receptor was taken from a human donor with POMP-related autoinflammation and immune dysregulation (PRAID). The CDR3 bases are TGCGCCAGCAGTGTTAGGGGCATGAACACTGAAGCTTTCTTT. Its translation: CASSVRGMNTEAFF.